The rows below give T cell receptor beta chains drawn from one sample of a study of T cell responses to AZD1222 COVID-19 vaccine. The table came from immunoSEQ multiplex PCR; TCRdb's copy has only in-frame clones and leaves some out. The top ten clones hold under 2.5% of a sample with about 110,000 clones, around 96% of them seen once. Sample: peripheral blood, taken on day 0 of AZD1222 vaccination. Every receptor here comes from an adult in good health. Each CDR3 is given with its conserved first and last residue. A D gene is named only where the DNA matches it firmly. Clone size appears in some rows only: once, few, many, or a class for an expanded clone.

J gene: TRBJ1-2; D gene: -; V gene: TRBV5-6; clone size: -; CDR3 protein: CASSLQGNYGYTF; CDR3 DNA: TGTGCCAGCAGCTTACAGGGTAACTATGGCTACACCTTC
J gene: TRBJ1-1; D gene: -; V gene: TRBV28; clone size: -; CDR3 protein: CASSVGALMNTEAFF; CDR3 DNA: TGTGCCAGCAGTGTAGGGGCCCTGATGAACACTGAAGCTTTCTTT
J gene: TRBJ2-7; D gene: -; V gene: TRBV7-9; clone size: -; CDR3 protein: CASSSPPVEQYF; CDR3 DNA: TGTGCCAGCAGCTCCCCCCCCGTCGAGCAGTACTTC
J gene: TRBJ2-3; D gene: -; V gene: TRBV19; clone size: once; CDR3 protein: CATGVVDTQYF; CDR3 DNA: TGTGCCACAGGGGTCGTAGATACGCAGTATTTT
J gene: TRBJ1-5; D gene: -; V gene: TRBV2; clone size: once; CDR3 protein: CASREGGKGSNQPQHF; CDR3 DNA: TGTGCCAGCAGAGAAGGAGGGAAGGGAAGCAATCAGCCCCAGCATTTT
J gene: TRBJ1-2; D gene: TRBD1; V gene: TRBV27; clone size: -; CDR3 protein: CASSLSWTGGNYGYTF; CDR3 DNA: TGTGCCAGCAGTTTATCATGGACAGGGGGCAACTATGGCTACACCTTC
J gene: TRBJ1-2; D gene: -; V gene: TRBV30; clone size: -; CDR3 protein: CAWATGNYGYTF; CDR3 DNA: TGTGCCTGGGCCACAGGGAACTATGGCTACACCTTC
J gene: TRBJ2-1; D gene: TRBD2; V gene: TRBV7-2; clone size: few; CDR3 protein: CASSLRSGTRAYNEQFF; CDR3 DNA: TGTGCCAGCAGCTTAAGATCCGGGACTAGAGCCTACAATGAGCAGTTCTTC
J gene: TRBJ2-2; D gene: TRBD2; V gene: TRBV19; clone size: -; CDR3 protein: CASSIVMGLAGSGELFF; CDR3 DNA: TGTGCCAGTAGTATAGTAATGGGACTAGCGGGATCCGGGGAGCTGTTTTTT
J gene: TRBJ2-1; D gene: -; V gene: TRBV13; clone size: -; CDR3 protein: CASSLDVLSDEQFF; CDR3 DNA: TGTGCCAGCAGCCTGGACGTTCTGTCGGATGAGCAGTTCTTC
J gene: TRBJ2-1; D gene: TRBD2; V gene: TRBV5-1; clone size: -; CDR3 protein: CASSLGLAGGEQFF; CDR3 DNA: TGCGCCAGCAGCTTGGGCCTAGCGGGAGGTGAGCAGTTCTTC
J gene: TRBJ2-7; D gene: -; V gene: TRBV27; clone size: -; CDR3 protein: CASLGWGLTEQYF; CDR3 DNA: TGTGCCAGCCTGGGATGGGGGTTAACCGAGCAGTACTTC
J gene: TRBJ2-2; D gene: TRBD2; V gene: TRBV27; clone size: -; CDR3 protein: CASSFSGGATGELFF; CDR3 DNA: TGTGCCAGCAGTTTTAGCGGGGGGGCCACCGGGGAGCTGTTTTTT
J gene: TRBJ2-5; D gene: TRBD1; V gene: TRBV3-1/TRBV3-2; clone size: -; CDR3 protein: CASSPRQGRETQYF; CDR3 DNA: TGTGCCAGCAGCCCCCGACAGGGAAGAGAGACCCAGTACTTC
J gene: TRBJ1-2; D gene: -; V gene: TRBV6-4; clone size: -; CDR3 protein: CASPIDGYTF; CDR3 DNA: TGTGCCAGTCCTATTGATGGCTACACCTTC
J gene: TRBJ2-3; D gene: -; V gene: TRBV11-2; clone size: once; CDR3 protein: CASSLRQHTDTQYF; CDR3 DNA: TGTGCCAGCAGCTTACGACAACACACAGATACGCAGTATTTT
J gene: TRBJ1-4; D gene: -; V gene: TRBV29-1; clone size: -; CDR3 protein: CSVGHIRDPNEKLFF; CDR3 DNA: TGCAGCGTGGGACATATACGGGACCCTAATGAAAAACTGTTTTTT
J gene: TRBJ1-6; D gene: TRBD1; V gene: TRBV6-5; clone size: -; CDR3 protein: CASKGQGNSPLHF; CDR3 DNA: TGTGCCAGCAAAGGACAGGGGAACTCACCCCTCCACTTT
J gene: TRBJ1-6; D gene: -; V gene: TRBV18; clone size: -; CDR3 protein: CASSPGGDNSPLHF; CDR3 DNA: TGTGCCAGCTCACCAGGGGGTGATAATTCACCCCTCCACTTT
J gene: TRBJ2-4; D gene: -; V gene: TRBV15; clone size: -; CDR3 protein: CATSRGPAGDIQYF; CDR3 DNA: TGTGCCACCAGCAGAGGCCCGGCCGGAGACATTCAGTACTTC
J gene: TRBJ2-7; D gene: TRBD2; V gene: TRBV27; clone size: -; CDR3 protein: CASSSRLAGGYEQYF; CDR3 DNA: TGTGCCAGCAGTTCCCGACTAGCGGGGGGCTACGAGCAGTACTTC
J gene: TRBJ2-1; D gene: TRBD2; V gene: TRBV29-1; clone size: -; CDR3 protein: CSVAFAGGYNEQFF; CDR3 DNA: TGCAGCGTTGCCTTTGCGGGAGGATACAATGAGCAGTTCTTC
J gene: TRBJ1-2; D gene: -; V gene: TRBV18; clone size: -; CDR3 protein: CASSPAVTGTSYGYTF; CDR3 DNA: TGTGCCAGCTCACCCGCCGTAACAGGGACTTCTTATGGCTACACCTTC
J gene: TRBJ2-7; D gene: -; V gene: TRBV7-9; clone size: -; CDR3 protein: CASSLAPGTDLKYF; CDR3 DNA: TGTGCCAGCAGCTTAGCTCCCGGGACGGACCTTAAGTACTTC
J gene: TRBJ1-2; D gene: -; V gene: TRBV2; clone size: -; CDR3 protein: CASSEAFGGRSGYTF; CDR3 DNA: TGTGCCAGCAGTGAAGCATTCGGGGGTCGGAGCGGCTACACCTTC
J gene: TRBJ1-3; D gene: -; V gene: TRBV6-5; clone size: -; CDR3 protein: CASSYETGGNTIYF; CDR3 DNA: TGTGCCAGCAGTTACGAAACGGGTGGAAACACCATATATTTT
J gene: TRBJ1-3; D gene: -; V gene: TRBV7-9; clone size: -; CDR3 protein: CASSSLRGALTGNTIYF; CDR3 DNA: TGTGCCAGCAGCTCCCTCCGGGGGGCCTTAACTGGAAACACCATATATTTT
J gene: TRBJ2-1; D gene: TRBD2; V gene: TRBV6-5; clone size: -; CDR3 protein: CASRDSGWNEQFF; CDR3 DNA: TGTGCCAGCAGAGATAGCGGGTGGAATGAGCAGTTCTTC
J gene: TRBJ1-2; D gene: TRBD1; V gene: TRBV19; clone size: -; CDR3 protein: CASSPGTGIIYGYTF; CDR3 DNA: TGTGCCAGTAGCCCCGGGACAGGGATTATCTATGGCTACACCTTC
J gene: TRBJ1-2; D gene: TRBD1; V gene: TRBV13; clone size: -; CDR3 protein: CASSLGTGNYGYTF; CDR3 DNA: TGTGCCAGCAGCTTAGGGACAGGGAACTATGGCTACACCTTC
J gene: TRBJ2-5; D gene: -; V gene: TRBV12-3/TRBV12-4; clone size: -; CDR3 protein: CASSLGLETQYF; CDR3 DNA: TGTGCCAGCAGTTTGGGGTTAGAGACCCAGTACTTC
J gene: TRBJ2-3; D gene: -; V gene: TRBV6-2/TRBV6-3; clone size: -; CDR3 protein: CASSYVTDTQYF; CDR3 DNA: TGTGCCAGCAGTTATGTAACAGATACGCAGTATTTT